This T cell receptor beta chain was sequenced in a study of cytotoxic CD8 clonotypes in ibrutinib-treated CLL. Study outcomes and limitations: Sustained-remission and progressing patients had unequal sampling times. Clonality grew at ibrutinib response; at progression, it decreased back toward baseline.

Sequencing used immunoSEQ multiplex PCR; TCRdb keeps in-frame clones, though not all of them. The table lists over 75,000 clones, roughly 80% of them singletons, with 25% to 40% in the top ten. This clone was observed a few times. The antigen is not known. CDR1 and CDR2 (germline): SGHTA, FQGTGA. This CDR3 contains 14 residues. Between the trimmed V and J ends, which lost 5 bases and 1 base, there was a span of 12 bases. The gene calls are TRBV7-3 and TRBJ2-7, with D maybe TRBD2 (6 bases). Sequences were derived from PBMCs, sampled after 12 months of ibrutinib treatment. The clonotype comes from a human donor with chronic lymphocytic leukemia. The CDR3 reads CASSVGGWSYEQYF. As DNA, the CDR3 is TGTGCCAGCAGCGTCGGGGGTTGGTCCTACGAGCAGTACTTC.